Listed here are 19 T cell receptor beta chains from one sample, sequenced in a study of blood T cell repertoires in COVID-19. Sequencing used immunoSEQ multiplex PCR; TCRdb keeps in-frame clones, though not all of them. The sample shows roughly 350,000 clones, 70% to 90% of them seen only once. Source material: peripheral blood. These TCRs come from a woman aged 50 to 60 with active or convalescent COVID-19.

The J gene is TRBJ1-1, the V gene TRBV7-9, with TRBD1 matching 8 bases. The V gene's germline CDR1 is SEHNR and CDR2 FQNEAQ (reference sequence). The CDR3 consists of 14 residues. Germline trimming cut 4 bases from V and 5 bases from J; bases unmatched to any gene: 6. The CDR3: CASSSQGARTEAFF. CDR3 DNA sequence: TGTGCCAGCAGCTCCCAGGGGGCTCGGACTGAAGCTTTCTTT.

The chain is built from TRBV12-5 and TRBJ1-2; weak D call: TRBD1 (5 bases). The CDR3 is 15 residues long. V lost 7 bases and J 4 bases, leaving 19 bases between the germline ends. CDR1 is LGHNT and CDR2 is FRNRAP in the germline V gene. CDR3 region: CASAVGGLDSYGYTF. The CDR3 DNA reads TGTGCTAGTGCCGTGGGGGGATTGGATAGCTATGGCTACACCTTC.

CDR3 sequence: CASSLELAGGGEQYF. The CDR3 coding sequence is TGTGCCAGCAGCTTAGAGCTAGCGGGAGGGGGGGAGCAGTACTTC. The chain carries TRBV7-9 and TRBJ2-7, with 12 nucleotides matching TRBD2. Germline CDR1 reads SEHNR; CDR2 reads FQNEAQ (reference sequence). The CDR3 extends over 15 amino acids. Unmatched junction bases numbered 5, after V lost 1 base and J lost 7 bases.

The gene calls are TRBV18 and TRBJ1-6; 8 nucleotides align to TRBD1. Germline CDR1 and CDR2: KGHSH and LQKENI. The CDR3 extends over 15 amino acids. V shed 3 bases and J 5 bases; nucleotides not matched to a gene: 3. The CDR3, as DNA: TGTGCCAGCTCACCGGGACAGGTCGATAATTCACCCCTCCACTTT. This sequence encodes CASSPGQVDNSPLHF. Variable domain in full (rest from reference TRBV18 and TRBJ1-6): NAGVMQNPRHLVRRRGQEARLRCSPMKGHSHVYWYRQLPEEGLKFMVYLQKENIIDESGMPKERFSAEFPKEGPSILRIQQVVRGDSAAYFCASSPGQVDNSPLHFGNGTRLTVT.

This sequence joins TRBV5-1 and TRBJ1-1; 7 positions match TRBD1. Germline lookup yields CDR1 SGHRS and CDR2 YFSETQ. Trimming took 4 bases from V and 1 from J; bases not matched to a gene: 4. The CDR3 sequence is 14 residues long. The CDR3 is CASSQGDRNTEAFF. The CDR3 DNA is TGCGCCAGCAGCCAGGGGGACCGGAACACTGAAGCTTTCTTT.

The chain joins TRBV5-5 to TRBJ2-7, with TRBD1 matching over 9 bases. The CDR3 spans 15 residues. The V and J ends lost 2 bases and 2 bases, in that order; junction bases with no gene match: 5. Germline V CDR1 and CDR2: SGHKS, YYEKEE (reference sequence). CDR3 nucleotide sequence: TGTGCCAGCAGCTTCCGGGACAGGGAACCCTACGAGCAGTACTTC. The encoded protein is CASSFRDREPYEQYF.

As concerns this clone: Within the sample, other DNA sequences also encode this same CDR3. The chain links TRBV28 to TRBJ1-5; D unresolved. The germline gives CDR1 MDHEN, CDR2 SYDVKM. The CDR3 spans 12 residues. V was cut by 2 bases and J by 4 bases, with 3 bases left in between. The DNA for the CDR3 is TGTGCCAGCAGTTTACGTAATCAGCCCCAGCATTTT. Translated: CASSLRNQPQHF.

The chain links TRBV7-3 to TRBJ2-1; 13 nucleotides line up with TRBD2. Per germline, CDR1 SGHTA and CDR2 FQGTGA. The V and J ends lost 5 bases and 5 bases, in that order; junction bases with no gene match: 6. The CDR3 is made up of 16 amino acids. The CDR3 here is CASSPSGTSGDNEQFF. CDR3 DNA sequence: TGTGCCAGCAGCCCCTCGGGGACTAGCGGGGACAATGAGCAGTTCTTC.

The genes are TRBV30 and TRBJ1-3; no definite D call. The CDR3 consists of 14 residues. Germline assignment: CDR1 GTSNPN and CDR2 SVGIG (reference sequence). Deletions cut 4 bases from V and 4 bases from J, with 14 bases between. Written as DNA, the CDR3 is TGTGCCTGGACTCTAGGAGGGTCCGGAAACACCATATATTTT. Translating it yields CAWTLGGSGNTIYF. The full variable domain, completed using reference TRBV30 and TRBJ1-3, is SQTIHQWPATLVQPVGSPLSLECTVEGTSNPNLYWYRQAAGRGLQLLFYSVGIGQISSEVPQNLSASRPQDRQFILSSKKLLLSDSGFYLCAWTLGGSGNTIYFGEGSWLTVV.

The rearrangement joins TRBV7-9 to TRBJ2-1; weak D call: TRBD2 (5 bases). Trimming cost V 5 bases and J 6 bases, with 20 bases left between them. Per germline, CDR1 SEHNR and CDR2 FQNEAQ (reference sequence). There are 16 residues in the CDR3. CDR3 amino acids: CASSHIEGLGLNEQFF. CDR3 nucleotide sequence: TGTGCCAGCAGCCATATCGAGGGTCTAGGGCTCAATGAGCAGTTCTTC.

About this clone itself: One end of the junction varies from germline; a read error may be responsible. DNA for the CDR3: TGTGCCAGCAGTTCCTATAATGAGCAGTTCTTC. Residues: CASSSYNEQFF. V gene TRBV12-3 or TRBV12-4 combines with J gene TRBJ2-1; no clear D. This CDR3 contains 11 residues.

About this clone itself: This sample includes further DNA sequences coding for the same CDR3. The chain links TRBV18 to TRBJ1-4; 10 bases are a match to TRBD1. CDR3 size: 14 residues. Per germline, CDR1 KGHSH and CDR2 LQKENI. Trimming took 2 bases from V and 6 from J; bases not matched to a gene: 0. Here the CDR3 DNA reads TGTGCCAGCTCACCAGGGACAGGGGATGAAAAACTGTTTTTT. It codes for CASSPGTGDEKLFF.

The chain carries TRBV6-6 and TRBJ1-2; 7 bases fit TRBD1. V trimming: 5 bases; J trimming: 5 bases; junction bases outside the gene matches: 8. CDR1 MNHNY and CDR2 SVGAGI come from the germline V gene (reference sequence). The CDR3 is made up of 14 amino acids. CDR3 coding DNA: TGTGCCAGCAGTCGACAGGGCTTTGATTATGGCTACACCTTC. This gives the protein CASSRQGFDYGYTF.

The chain links TRBV30 to TRBJ1-2; no firm D call. Germline assignment: CDR1 GTSNPN and CDR2 SVGIG (reference sequence). This CDR3 comprises 13 residues. Trimming pared 1 base from V and 4 bases from J, leaving 10 bases between. The DNA for the CDR3 is TGTGCCTGGAGTGGCCCAGGCTTCTATGGCTACACCTTC. This translates into CAWSGPGFYGYTF.

The chain has TRBV9 and TRBJ2-2; D not certain. Germline lookup yields CDR1 SGDLS and CDR2 YYNGEE. Trimming stripped 0 bases from V and 1 base from J, with 4 bases between. The CDR3 consists of 14 residues. The CDR3 sequence is CASSVGVNTGELFF. CDR3 bases: TGTGCCAGCAGCGTAGGCGTGAACACCGGGGAGCTGTTTTTT.

J is TRBJ2-7 and V is TRBV6-5; perhaps TRBD2 as D (6 bases). The CDR3 is 13 amino acids. V dropped 7 bases and J dropped 1 base, with 11 bases sitting between them. Germline loops: CDR1 MNHEY, CDR2 SVGAGI. For the CDR3, the DNA is TGTGCCAGCACCCCTGGAGGGTCCTACGAGCAGTACTTC. Translating gives CASTPGGSYEQYF.

The V and J genes are TRBV7-8 and TRBJ2-7; perhaps TRBD1 as D (5 bases). From germline, CDR1 is SGHVS and CDR2 FQNEAQ. The CDR3 is 13 amino acids. V lost 6 bases and J lost 5, with 14 bases in between. CDR3 nucleotides: TGTGCCAGCAGAGGCACAGGATACCACGAGCAGTACTTC. It encodes CASRGTGYHEQYF.

This sequence joins TRBV11-3 and TRBJ2-2, with 7 positions matching TRBD1. Germline V gives CDR1 SGHNT, CDR2 YENEEA. V lost 5 bases, J lost 4 bases, and 4 bases stayed unmatched. The CDR3 contains 14 residues. The CDR3 protein is CASSPGQLTGELFF. In DNA, the CDR3 is TGTGCCAGCAGCCCGGGACAGCTCACCGGGGAGCTGTTTTTT.

The rearrangement joins TRBV6-6 to TRBJ1-2; TRBD1 matches at 11 bases. Germline CDR1 reads MNHNY; CDR2 reads SVGAGI (reference sequence). The junction had 6 bases not matched to a gene; V was cut back by 6 bases and J by 3 bases. The CDR3 runs 15 residues. The CDR3 is CASRLGQGAYYGYTF. CDR3 DNA sequence: TGTGCCAGCAGACTCGGACAGGGGGCCTACTATGGCTACACCTTC.